This T cell receptor beta chain was retrieved from a study of control samples from healthy donors and cancer patients. The V gene's germline CDR1 is SGHTA and CDR2 FQGNSA. Trimming cost V 1 base and J 3 bases, with 9 bases left between them. This CDR3 has 15 residues. The table came from immunoSEQ multiplex PCR; TCRdb's copy has only in-frame clones and leaves some out. Among 68,000 or so clones listed, around 80% were seen once. The material sequenced was blood. The sequence was collected from a man aged 55-75 years in good health. This rearrangement joins TRBV7-2 to TRBJ2-2, with D maybe TRBD1 (6 bases). CDR3 residues: CASSLGRGYTGELFF. The CDR3 DNA follows: TGTGCCAGCAGCTTAGGCAGGGGTTACACCGGGGAGCTGTTTTTT.